These T cell receptor beta chains were read from a single sample in a study of blood T cell repertoires in COVID-19. Clones were read by immunoSEQ multiplex PCR, and TCRdb kept only the in-frame ones, dropping some. The sample lists tens of thousands of clones, about four fifths occurring once. Sequenced sample: peripheral blood. The origin of the receptors is a woman between 55 and 75 years old with acute or convalescent COVID-19. Each CDR3 is given with its conserved first and last residue. Fields, in order: clone size, J gene, D gene, V gene, CDR3 protein, CDR3 DNA. A D gene is named only where the DNA matches it firmly. Only some rows state a clone size, as once, few, many or a class for expanded clones.

abundance: -; j_gene: TRBJ2-7; d_gene: -; v_gene: TRBV7-8; CDR3aa: CASGNREPYEQYF; CDR3nt: TGTGCCAGCGGCAACCGGGAACCCTACGAGCAGTACTTC
abundance: -; j_gene: TRBJ1-1; d_gene: -; v_gene: TRBV2; CDR3aa: CASKGDTNTEAFF; CDR3nt: TGTGCCAGCAAAGGGGATACGAACACTGAAGCTTTCTTT
abundance: once; j_gene: TRBJ2-1; d_gene: TRBD1; v_gene: TRBV4-1; CDR3aa: CASSQGQGANEQFF; CDR3nt: TGCGCCAGCAGCCAAGGACAGGGGGCTAATGAGCAGTTCTTC
abundance: -; j_gene: TRBJ1-5; d_gene: -; v_gene: TRBV28; CDR3aa: CATLYADRQPQHF; CDR3nt: TGTGCCACCTTATATGCGGATCGGCAGCCCCAGCATTTT
abundance: -; j_gene: TRBJ2-1; d_gene: TRBD2; v_gene: TRBV20-1; CDR3aa: CSASPSGSSYNEQFF; CDR3nt: TGCAGTGCTAGTCCCAGCGGGAGCTCCTACAATGAGCAGTTCTTC
abundance: -; j_gene: TRBJ2-3; d_gene: TRBD1; v_gene: TRBV2; CDR3aa: CASSERTGTQYF; CDR3nt: TGTGCCAGCAGTGAGAGGACAGGGACGCAGTATTTT
abundance: few; j_gene: TRBJ1-1; d_gene: TRBD1; v_gene: TRBV10-2; CDR3aa: CASSESPGQGAEAFF; CDR3nt: TGCGCCAGCAGTGAGTCTCCGGGACAGGGGGCTGAAGCTTTCTTT
abundance: -; j_gene: TRBJ1-6; d_gene: TRBD1; v_gene: TRBV28; CDR3aa: CASSLSLGGTGEETLHF; CDR3nt: TGTGCCAGCAGTTTATCCTTGGGGGGGACAGGCGAAGAAACCCTCCACTTT
abundance: -; j_gene: TRBJ1-1; d_gene: TRBD1; v_gene: TRBV18; CDR3aa: CASSTDRAVTEAFF; CDR3nt: TGTGCCAGCTCAACGGACAGGGCTGTTACTGAAGCTTTCTTT
abundance: -; j_gene: TRBJ1-2; d_gene: -; v_gene: TRBV27; CDR3aa: CASSLGANIHGYTF; CDR3nt: TGTGCCAGCAGTTTGGGGGCGAATATCCATGGCTACACCTTC
abundance: -; j_gene: TRBJ2-5; d_gene: TRBD1; v_gene: TRBV7-2; CDR3aa: CASSLEGTGGAETQYF; CDR3nt: TGTGCCAGCAGCTTGGAAGGGACAGGGGGCGCAGAGACCCAGTACTTC
abundance: -; j_gene: TRBJ1-1; d_gene: TRBD1; v_gene: TRBV5-1; CDR3aa: CASRTQGQVNTEAFF; CDR3nt: TGCGCCAGCAGGACTCAAGGACAGGTAAACACTGAAGCTTTCTTT
abundance: -; j_gene: TRBJ2-5; d_gene: TRBD1; v_gene: TRBV15; CDR3aa: CATSRVRVRGSETQYF; CDR3nt: TGTGCCACCAGCAGAGTTCGTGTCAGGGGGTCGGAGACCCAGTACTTC
abundance: -; j_gene: TRBJ2-7; d_gene: -; v_gene: TRBV6-5; CDR3aa: CASPGPPYEQYF; CDR3nt: TGTGCCAGCCCAGGGCCCCCCTACGAGCAGTACTTC
abundance: once; j_gene: TRBJ1-2; d_gene: TRBD1; v_gene: TRBV6-5; CDR3aa: CASSYRDSRSYTF; CDR3nt: TGTGCCAGCAGTTACAGGGACAGTAGGAGCTACACCTTC
abundance: once; j_gene: TRBJ2-3; d_gene: TRBD2; v_gene: TRBV7-9; CDR3aa: CASSFNGRLAGGGTDTQYF; CDR3nt: TGTGCCAGCAGCTTCAATGGAAGACTAGCGGGGGGTGGCACAGATACGCAGTATTTT
abundance: once; j_gene: TRBJ2-1; d_gene: -; v_gene: TRBV7-8; CDR3aa: CASSRFARSSYNEQFF; CDR3nt: TGTGCCAGCAGTCGATTCGCTAGGAGCTCCTACAATGAGCAGTTCTTC
abundance: few; j_gene: TRBJ2-7; d_gene: -; v_gene: TRBV11-2; CDR3aa: CASSFGGNEQYF; CDR3nt: TGTGCCAGCAGCTTCGGGGGTAACGAGCAGTACTTC
abundance: -; j_gene: TRBJ2-5; d_gene: -; v_gene: TRBV5-1; CDR3aa: CASARLASVQETQYF; CDR3nt: TGCGCCAGCGCTCGATTAGCTTCAGTCCAAGAGACCCAGTACTTC
abundance: -; j_gene: TRBJ2-5; d_gene: TRBD1; v_gene: TRBV3-1/TRBV3-2; CDR3aa: CASSKTGQRQETQYF; CDR3nt: TGTGCCAGCAGCAAAACGGGACAGCGCCAAGAGACCCAGTACTTC
abundance: -; j_gene: TRBJ2-3; d_gene: TRBD2; v_gene: TRBV24-1; CDR3aa: CATSQRGAGVDADTQYF; CDR3nt: TGTGCCACCAGCCAAAGGGGAGCGGGAGTGGACGCAGATACGCAGTATTTT
abundance: -; j_gene: TRBJ2-7; d_gene: TRBD1; v_gene: TRBV14; CDR3aa: CASSKTGYYEQYF; CDR3nt: TGTGCCAGCAGCAAGACAGGGTACTACGAGCAGTACTTC
abundance: -; j_gene: TRBJ2-2; d_gene: -; v_gene: TRBV7-2; CDR3aa: CASRRAQLNTGELFF; CDR3nt: TGTGCCAGCAGGAGGGCTCAGTTGAACACCGGGGAGCTGTTTTTT
abundance: few; j_gene: TRBJ2-2; d_gene: TRBD2; v_gene: TRBV7-9; CDR3aa: CASSFTSGNTGELFF; CDR3nt: TGTGCCAGCAGCTTTACTAGCGGGAACACCGGGGAGCTGTTTTTT
abundance: -; j_gene: TRBJ2-3; d_gene: TRBD1; v_gene: TRBV5-1; CDR3aa: CASSDRTGGTDTQYF; CDR3nt: TGCGCCAGCAGCGACCGGACAGGGGGAACAGATACGCAGTATTTT
abundance: -; j_gene: TRBJ1-1; d_gene: TRBD1; v_gene: TRBV5-5; CDR3aa: CASSGQGVQNTEAFF; CDR3nt: TGTGCCAGCTCTGGACAGGGGGTGCAGAACACTGAAGCTTTCTTT
abundance: -; j_gene: TRBJ1-2; d_gene: -; v_gene: TRBV30; CDR3aa: CAWSHSENYGYTF; CDR3nt: TGTGCCTGGAGTCATTCAGAAAACTATGGCTACACCTTC
abundance: few; j_gene: TRBJ2-3; d_gene: TRBD1; v_gene: TRBV6-5; CDR3aa: CASRKGTGGTDTQYF; CDR3nt: TGTGCCAGCAGGAAAGGGACAGGAGGCACAGATACGCAGTATTTT
abundance: -; j_gene: TRBJ1-5; d_gene: -; v_gene: TRBV2; CDR3aa: CASSGRVSNQPQHF; CDR3nt: TGTGCCAGCAGTGGCAGGGTTAGCAATCAGCCCCAGCATTTT
abundance: -; j_gene: TRBJ2-5; d_gene: TRBD1; v_gene: TRBV2; CDR3aa: CASSVLTGGQETQYF; CDR3nt: TGTGCCAGCAGTGTGTTGACAGGGGGCCAAGAGACCCAGTACTTC
abundance: -; j_gene: TRBJ1-1; d_gene: -; v_gene: TRBV5-1; CDR3aa: CASTSGDGITEAFF; CDR3nt: TGCGCCAGCACCTCAGGGGATGGTATTACTGAAGCTTTCTTT